The present TCR beta chain was sequenced within a study of CD8+ T cells in alopecia areata. This CDR3 contains 13 residues. CDR1 and CDR2 (germline): MNHEY, SVGAGI. The germline V and J ends were trimmed by 6 bases and 0 bases, with 8 bases remaining between them. cDNA serving as the sequencing template came from extracted, reverse transcribed RNA. Sequencing used immunoSEQ multiplex PCR; TCRdb keeps in-frame clones, though not all of them. The sample contains more than 95,000 clones, 35% to 45% of which appear only once. Sequenced sample: CD4+ T cells sorted from blood. The chain has TRBV6-5 and TRBJ1-2; D is possibly TRBD1 (5 bases). This TCR came from a human donor with alopecia areata. The CDR3, as DNA: TGTGCCAGCAGGACAGAAGCTAACTATGGCTACACCTTC. As protein: CASRTEANYGYTF.